The T cell receptor (beta chain) under discussion was sequenced for a study of T cell responses to AZD1222 COVID-19 vaccine. Study results and limitations: Only five to seven individuals given AZD1222 were seropositive at baseline.

The assay was immunoSEQ multiplex PCR, and TCRdb's table has in-frame clones only and misses some. The sample holds approximately 260,000 clones; 93% are singletons and the top ten take 0.55%. Trimming removed 6 bases at V and 8 bases at J, with 13 bases between. This CDR3 has 12 residues. Germline lookup yields CDR1 MNHNY and CDR2 SVGAGI (reference sequence). This clone was recorded a few times. What it binds is unknown. Specimen: peripheral blood, collected on day 0 of AZD1222 vaccination. This clonotype was obtained from an adult in good health. The V call is TRBV6-6, the J call TRBJ1-2, with a weak D call TRBD1 (5 bases). The CDR3 is CASSPGPGGYTF. The CDR3 DNA is TGTGCCAGCAGCCCCGGTCCAGGGGGCTACACCTTC.